This is a list of T cell receptor beta chains from one sample in a study of regulatory T cells in long-lasting Graves disease. TCRdb ran MiXCR on the multiplex PCR reads and lists one entry per CDR3 protein. Counted here are 380,000 or so distinct CDR3 sequences, around 15% occurring once; the ten biggest clones make up around 20%. These records were also assigned to another study, of T cells in Graves' hyperthyroidism and ophthalmopathy.

This specimen was peripheral blood mononuclear cells (PBMCs), taken at new diagnosis, from a patient treated with antithyroid drugs. All receptors come from a woman younger than 35 with Graves disease. Both conserved end residues are part of each CDR3. The D gene is left open where the match is weak. Part of the rows lack a size; the others show once, few, many or a class for expanded clones.

abundance	v_gene	j_gene	d_gene	CDR3aa	CDR3nt
few	TRBV6-2/TRBV6-3	TRBJ2-5	.	CASSYFLGETQYF	TGTGCCAGCAGTTACTTTCTGGGGGAGACCCAGTACTTC
.	TRBV3-1	TRBJ1-3	.	CASSQEGLQGWTGNTIYF	TGTGCCAGCAGCCAAGAGGGGCTACAGGGTTGGACTGGAAACACCATATATTTT
.	TRBV9	TRBJ2-7	.	CASSEGSMSEQYF	TGTGCCAGCAGCGAAGGGAGTATGAGCGAGCAGTACTTC
.	TRBV11-2	TRBJ2-5	TRBD2	CASSLGGGRYQETQYF	TGTGCCAGCAGCTTGGGGGGCGGGAGGTACCAAGAGACCCAGTACTTC
few	TRBV7-6	TRBJ2-2	.	CASSLVSLTGELFF	TGTGCCAGCAGCTTAGTTTCTCTCACCGGGGAGCTGTTTTTT
few	TRBV6-5	TRBJ2-7	.	CASSYIPGTYEQYF	TGTGCCAGCAGTTACATACCAGGAACCTACGAGCAGTACTTC
.	TRBV5-4	TRBJ2-2	TRBD1	CASRGDRGITGELFF	TGTGCCAGCAGAGGGGACAGGGGAATCACCGGGGAGCTGTTTTTT
.	TRBV5-1	TRBJ2-2	.	CASSSGIGTDAGELFF	TGCGCCAGCAGCAGTGGAATCGGGACGGACGCCGGGGAGCTGTTTTTT
.	TRBV2	TRBJ1-5	TRBD1	CASVDRATERQPQHF	TGTGCCAGTGTGGACAGGGCTACCGAGCGTCAGCCCCAGCATTTT
many	TRBV7-9	TRBJ1-2	.	CASSTDSYGYTF	TGTGCCAGCAGCACGGACAGCTATGGCTACACCTTC
few	TRBV7-3	TRBJ2-7	.	CASSSTGFHEQYF	TGTGCCAGCAGCTCCACAGGGTTCCACGAGCAGTACTTC
many	TRBV3-1	TRBJ1-1	.	CASSQGVHTEAFF	TGTGCCAGCAGCCAAGGAGTTCACACTGAAGCTTTCTTT
many	TRBV11-2	TRBJ2-1	.	CASSPRTAATSYNEQFF	TGTGCCAGCAGCCCCCGAACAGCGGCCACCTCCTACAATGAGCAGTTCTTC
few	TRBV7-9	TRBJ2-1	TRBD2	CASSTGTSGGARPPTNEQFF	TGTGCCAGCAGCACAGGGACTAGCGGGGGGGCCCGGCCCCCTACAAATGAGCAGTTCTTC
many	TRBV5-1	TRBJ1-1	TRBD1	CASSFRTGGLAEAFF	TGCGCCAGCAGCTTTCGGACAGGGGGCCTGGCTGAAGCTTTCTTT
few	TRBV9	TRBJ2-1	TRBD1	CASSVDPTGANEQFF	TGTGCCAGCAGCGTAGATCCTACAGGGGCCAATGAGCAGTTCTTC
.	TRBV20-1	TRBJ1-5	.	CSNRLGNQPQHF	TGCAGTAATCGGCTTGGGAATCAGCCCCAGCATTTT
many	TRBV10-1	TRBJ2-2	.	CASSESTQGPGNTGELFF	TGCGCCAGCAGTGAGTCGACTCAAGGCCCTGGAAACACCGGGGAGCTGTTTTTT
few	TRBV10-2	TRBJ1-1	.	CASSYAPGTTEAFF	TGCGCCAGCAGCTACGCCCCGGGGACCACTGAAGCTTTCTTT
many	TRBV30	TRBJ2-1	.	CAWSTPPRREQFF	TGTGCCTGGAGTACACCCCCCCGCAGGGAGCAGTTCTTC
many	TRBV5-1	TRBJ1-1	.	CASSSTRTEAFF	TGCGCCAGCAGCTCCACAAGGACTGAAGCTTTCTTT
many	TRBV27	TRBJ1-2	.	CASNPASSNYGYTF	TGTGCCAGCAACCCAGCCTCGTCTAACTATGGCTACACCTTC
many	TRBV6-1	TRBJ1-5	TRBD1	CASSEVLGQRNQPQHF	TGTGCCAGCAGTGAAGTGCTGGGACAGAGGAATCAGCCCCAGCATTTT
few	TRBV29-1	TRBJ1-1	.	CSVEWPEAFF	TGCAGCGTTGAATGGCCTGAAGCTTTCTTT
many	TRBV10-2	TRBJ2-5	.	CASSDGGETQYF	TGCGCCAGCAGTGATGGGGGAGAGACCCAGTACTTC
many	TRBV6-1	TRBJ2-7	TRBD2	CASSDPGTSPYEQYF	TGTGCCAGCAGTGACCCCGGGACTAGTCCCTACGAGCAGTACTTC
many	TRBV5-6	TRBJ2-1	.	CASTLDLGQRNEQFF	TGTGCCAGCACCTTAGACTTGGGACAAAGGAATGAGCAGTTCTTC
few	TRBV5-4	TRBJ2-3	TRBD1	CASSAQQGAGTDTQYF	TGTGCCAGCAGCGCCCAACAGGGGGCCGGCACAGATACGCAGTATTTT
.	TRBV4-1	TRBJ1-4	.	CASSQARLGLGEKLFF	TGCGCCAGCAGCCAAGCCCGGTTAGGCCTCGGTGAAAAACTGTTTTTT
many	TRBV5-1	TRBJ2-3	TRBD1	CASTGTDLDTQYF	TGCGCCAGCACCGGGACAGATTTGGATACGCAGTATTTT
many	TRBV20-1	TRBJ2-3	.	CSLGDSGDTQYF	TGCAGTCTGGGCGACAGTGGGGATACGCAGTATTTT
many	TRBV20-1	TRBJ2-2	TRBD1	CSANDQGARRELFF	TGCAGTGCCAATGACCAGGGGGCGCGCCGGGAGCTGTTTTTT
.	TRBV10-3	TRBJ1-4	.	CATSRTANEKLFF	TGTGCCACATCCAGGACGGCAAATGAAAAACTGTTTTTT
few	TRBV7-9	TRBJ2-5	TRBD2	CASSSGGDPQETQYF	TGTGCCAGCAGCTCGGGGGGGGATCCACAAGAGACCCAGTACTTC
few	TRBV19	TRBJ2-3	TRBD1	CASSIVRGQGTDTQYF	TGTGCCAGTAGTATAGTTAGGGGGCAAGGCACAGATACGCAGTATTTT
many	TRBV2	TRBJ2-5	.	CASSEPDSLETQYF	TGTGCCAGCAGTGAACCGGACAGTCTGGAGACCCAGTACTTC